This T cell receptor beta chain was found in a study of cytomegalovirus exposure and HLA in healthy donors listed by TCRdb under 2017. For the study in its entirety: An earlier analysis of roughly 630 of the donors reported about 290 Gb of sequence data and some 120 million unique TCR beta sequences from 150 million to 200 million T cells. A later genetic analysis used genome-wide SNP genotypes for about 60% of the roughly 700 donors, treating that subset as a discovery cohort. The study aimed to test whether signatures of past pathogen exposure could be identified by cataloging public T cell receptors. Rather than using new phenotypic data, the later analysis identified candidate immune exposures from TCR beta sequences and from how often those sequences occurred across donors. Among the roughly 390 genotyped donors, 75% to 90% belonged to the genetic ancestry cluster associated with self-reported Caucasian donors. The number of donors typed differed by locus, with roughly 620-630 for A, B, C, DRB1 and DQB1, roughly 550 for DQA1, approximately 570 for DPA1, and about 450 for DPB1. High-throughput TCR immunosequencing, statistical association of individual TCRs with disease status, and machine learning were combined to predict cytomegalovirus infection status. An earlier analysis of roughly 580 of the donors used high-throughput TCR beta sequencing to judge whether each TCR beta V gene segment behaved as functional or pseudogenic. Both class I and class II loci were covered by HLA typing, at four-digit resolution. Using immunosequencing, the study profiled T cell repertoires from around 680 subjects and related those repertoires to cytomegalovirus serostatus. A separate validation cohort of about 110 different subjects was used in addition to the 666-subject first cohort. In a later analysis, previously published TCR beta repertoires from about 640 donors were re-analyzed and high-resolution HLA genotyping was added so that TCR occurrence patterns could be studied. About 320 gigabases of sequencing data and tens of millions of unique TCR sequences were included in an early release covering around 650 HLA-typed donors. Because of strong linkage in the cohort, five DR-DQ haplotypes were treated as single units for association and clustering. Across about 370 genotyped donors of the cohort, an average of roughly 200,000 unique TCR beta nucleotide sequences per donor were sequenced, and roughly 17% of those sequences were non-productive. Donor age, sex, ethnicity and CMV serostatus were collected together with the repertoire data. Every discovery cohort repertoire had been produced on one sequencing platform.

Comment on this clone: The specificity of this receptor is unknown. Per-base qualities were not stored, and no clone one base away is much larger.

In total, approximately 610 healthy bone marrow donors made up the cohort. Cohort members were all nominally healthy when sampled, although unrecorded immune exposures were likely present. The donor tested CMV seronegative and was one of the 352 seronegative cohort members. A peripheral blood sample was provided by each donor, and peripheral blood mononuclear cells were used for TCR beta sequencing. Genomic DNA was extracted from the blood cell samples with the Qiagen DNeasy Blood Extraction Kit. Libraries were made using the immunoSEQ multiplex PCR assay. For the multiplex PCR, a mixture combining 60 forward primers for TCR Vbeta segments and 13 reverse primers for TCR Jbeta segments was used. A multiplex PCR assay on genomic DNA amplified the CDR3 region of rearranged TCR beta genes. The amplified TCR beta libraries were sequenced on the Illumina HiSeq System as 87-base-pair reads. For the original study's pipeline: A later analysis counted approximately 76 million unique TCR beta chains across the 690 or so repertoires, and some 11 million of these chains were shared by at least two donors. To remove PCR and sequencing errors, raw reads were error-corrected and collapsed into unique sequences using a nearest-neighbor algorithm that merged closely related sequences. V, D and J gene segments were assigned by aligning CDR3 sequences to IMGT reference sequences. Each retained sequence needed at least a six-nucleotide match to both a V gene segment and a J gene segment. Rearrangements were called productive when the CDR3 lacked stop codons and stayed in frame with V and J; all others were non-productive. CDR3 was defined according to IMGT convention as the region running from the second conserved V-encoded cysteine to the conserved J-encoded phenylalanine. In an earlier analysis of approximately 500 of the donors, sequences lacking an unambiguous match to a single V gene segment were excluded. In an earlier analysis of 587 of the donors, a V segment was called functional when productive rearrangements were above 56.7%, and segregating when the standard deviation between donors exceeded 5%. A statistical classification framework was developed to diagnose cytomegalovirus status using the catalog of TCR beta chain sequences. V and J gene assignment, in a later analysis, came from comparing TCR nucleotide sequences with IMGT/GENE-DB human TR gene sequences. The TCRdist pipeline was used in a later analysis to assign CDR3 sequences and most-parsimonious VDJ recombination scenarios. In a later analysis, each TCR beta chain was defined by its CDR3 amino acid sequence together with its V-gene family, and reads without a unique V-gene family were excluded. To address suspected cross-contamination and a sequencing artifact, a later analysis removed 550 to 750 highly shared, low-generation-probability nucleotide sequences. In a later analysis, a clonal expansion index for each public chain was calculated from normalized within-repertoire ranks of inferred template counts. A later analysis computed generation probabilities with a VDJ recombination model fitted to out-of-frame rearrangements, and checked the results against IGoR. In a later analysis, TCR-TCR, TCR-HLA and TCR-CMV co-occurrence was scored with hypergeometric tests, and a repertoire-size bias correction was applied to TCR pairs. False discovery rates were estimated in a later analysis by permuting HLA or CMV assignments 20 times. In a later analysis, co-occurring TCRs were grouped with DBSCAN, and TCRdist sequence similarity was added when clustering was performed within HLA-allele-positive subsets. Repertoires with fewer than 30,000 or more than 120,000 public chains, plus five repertoires with anomalous nucleotide sharing, were excluded from co-occurrence clustering. The table was pulled from immuneACCESS by TCRdb, which kept in-frame rearrangements only. Such tables lose some clones; where checked, under half of the loss comes from unresolved V genes, and the rest has no known cause. V and J calls and clone size are copied from that table; D and trimming were computed from the DNA. This sample comprises around 190,000 clones, roughly 80% of them detected only once. The ten largest clones take up approximately 2.6% of the sample.

General conclusions and limits of the study: In an earlier analysis of 500 to 650 of the donors, most TCR beta V segments appeared in productive rearrangements about 87% or about 30% of the time, broadly matching IMGT annotations. Compared with the approximately 720-donor mean, donors in an Asian-associated ancestry cluster had fewer N-insertions in productive TCRs, according to a later genetic analysis. Because HLA typing was missing for some donors at each locus, association tests included only the typed subset. In a later genetic analysis, a missense DCLRE1C variant was associated with V-gene and J-gene trimming of TCR beta chains, and the association was replicated in an independent cohort. The presence/absence analyses assumed that sequencing depth was roughly uniform across donors, and that assumption may not be true. According to a later analysis, TCR association rates differed among HLA loci, with DRB1 alleles showing the most associated TCRs and HLA-C alleles showing the fewest. Only TCR beta chains were sequenced in this cohort, and the absence of alpha or paired-chain data limited detectable features. A cluster of highly shared sequence variants was judged likely to be a technical artifact of the sequencing pipeline. CMV serostatus was the only immune exposure information available for the cohort. The classifier was reported to diagnose cytomegalovirus status with high specificity and sensitivity in both the original cohort and the validation cohort. A later analysis found that most CMV-associated TCR beta chains appeared HLA-restricted, with HLA associations seemingly driven largely by CMV exposure. Because counts were too low, about 18 rarely observed V segments, including chromosome 9 orphons, were excluded from the earlier analysis of fewer than 650 of the donors. Assigning TCR associations to individual alleles was difficult when HLA alleles, especially DR and DQ, strongly co-occurred. Three of the identified cytomegalovirus-associated TCR beta chains were confirmed in vitro to be specific for cytomegalovirus antigens. A further reported finding was that TCR beta sequences accurately predicted the HLA-A and HLA-B alleles for most subjects in the first cohort. A total of about 180 TCR beta chains were listed by the study as associated with cytomegalovirus. Correlated functional status among segregating V segments might be attributable to linkage disequilibrium, but an unknown experimental factor could not be ruled out. Some IMGT-functional V segments, including TRBV6-2 and TRBV6-3, could not be distinguished by the 87-base-pair reads and were therefore excluded. According to a later analysis, parvovirus B19, influenza, CMV and Epstein-Barr virus appeared linked to several top co-occurrence clusters. In a later analysis, HLA-associated TCR beta chains were found to be more clonally expanded and to have lower generation probabilities than equally common non-associated chains. According to the authors, the approach could potentially be generalized to other disease states and immunological phenotypes. A later analysis associated 17,000 or so TCR beta sequences with specific HLA alleles at a false discovery rate of 0.05. Across donors, most TCR sequences were observed very rarely, whereas some public TCRs were present in many individuals.

As encoded in the germline V gene, CDR1 is SGHNT while CDR2 is YENEEA. From V the trimming removes 9 bases and from J it removes 4 bases, while the gene matches leave 16 bases of the junction unaccounted for. The CDR3, cysteine through phenylalanine, is 17 amino acids long. The entry retains the CDR3 DNA only, 51 bases that are in frame from base 1. The source material was PBMCs. The V and J segments used are TRBV11-3 and TRBJ2-2, and 8 junction bases match TRBD2. The TCR sequence derives from a female donor in good health and CMV-seronegative. The CDR3: CASQGWAAGESTGELFF. The nucleotide sequence reads as follows: TGTGCCAGTCAGGGGTGGGCAGCGGGAGAGAGCACCGGGGAGCTGTTTTTT.